What follows are 32 T cell receptor beta chains derived from one specimen sequenced in a study of CXCR3-negative and CXCR3-positive naive CD8 T cells. Overall study findings and caveats: CXCR3-positive naive cells had more hydrophobic TRB CDR3s than CXCR3-negative naive cells.

UMI-labeled TRB cDNA libraries were prepared by 5' RACE. TCRdb processed the 5' RACE reads again and assigns one entry to each CDR3 protein, with no DNA. With some 8,000 distinct CDR3 sequences in the sample, the ten largest clones hold 2% to 2.5%. The antigens of these receptors remain unknown. The source material was naive CXCR3+ CD8+ T cells from blood. Subset reported: CD45RO-CCR7+CD27+CD95- naive CD8+ T cells expressing CXCR3 (TNR3+). The receptor source for this set is a human donor in good health. Some clones in this sample may be carry-over from other donors' samples.

This chain connects TRBV11-1 to TRBJ1-4; no DNA is available, so the TRBD1 call from TCRdb remains unchecked. The germline V gene has CDR1 SGHAT and CDR2 FQDESV (reference sequence). This CDR3 is built from 15 residues. The CDR3 is CASSRVGAGDEKLFF. Supplemented by reference TRBV11-1 and TRBJ1-4, the full variable domain reads EAEVAQSPRYKITEKSQAVAFWCDPISGHATLYWYRQILGQGPELLVQFQDESVVDDSQLPKDRFSAERLKGVDSTLKIQPAELGDSAMYLCASSRVGAGDEKLFFGSGTQLSVL.

This clonotype is deemed medium-sized by its frequency. This chain uses TRBV6-1 with TRBJ1-1. This CDR3 has 15 residues. CDR1 MNHNS and CDR2 SASEGT come from the germline V gene. CDR3: CASRDQGIWNTEAFF.

V is TRBV29-1 and J is TRBJ2-7; TCRdb indicates TRBD2, and absent DNA this call remains unverified. The CDR3 covers 13 residues. Germline V lookup: CDR1 SQVTM, CDR2 ANQGSEA. CDR3: CSVRLAGHYEQYF.

This clonotype counts as medium-sized by frequency. The V gene is TRBV11-2, the J gene TRBJ2-2; TCRdb designates TRBD2, a call that cannot be tested without DNA. Germline assignment: CDR1 SGHAT and CDR2 FQNNGV. The CDR3 runs to 15 residues. CDR3 sequence: CASSLGRTNTGELFF.

The J gene is TRBJ2-7, the V gene TRBV28; TCRdb's D gene call, TRBD2, goes unchecked for lack of DNA. This CDR3 is built from 13 residues. Per germline, CDR1 MDHEN and CDR2 SYDVKM. The CDR3 loop reads CASSSGLNYEQYF.

The V call is TRBV6-5, the J call TRBJ2-1; no DNA is available, so the TRBD2 call from TCRdb remains unchecked. Germline CDR1 is MNHEY and CDR2 is SVGAGI. This CDR3 spans 14 amino acids. CDR3: CASSLLAGVDEQFF.

Frequency places this clonotype as medium-sized. The V and J genes are TRBV20-1 and TRBJ1-5; no DNA is available, so the TRBD1 call from TCRdb remains unchecked. The CDR3 extends over 12 amino acids. Germline values: CDR1 DFQATT, CDR2 SNEGSKA (reference sequence). The CDR3 loop is CSANRGFQPQHF.

V usage is TRBV27 and J usage is TRBJ2-6. The CDR3 extends over 17 amino acids. The germline V gene has CDR1 MNHEY and CDR2 SMNVEV (reference sequence). CDR3 protein: CASSLQLLASGANVLTF.

V gene TRBV5-6 combines with J gene TRBJ2-1. This CDR3 region has 13 residues. Looked up from germline, CDR1 is SGHDT and CDR2 is YYEEEE. CDR3 residues: CASSLQVYNEQFF. Full variable domain (remainder filled in from reference TRBV5-6 and TRBJ2-1): DAGVTQSPTHLIKTRGQQVTLRCSPKSGHDTVSWYQQALGQGPQFIFQYYEEEERQRGNFPDRFSGHQFPNYSSELNVNALLLGDSALYLCASSLQVYNEQFFGPGTRLTVL.

The chain combines TRBV20-1 with TRBJ1-3; TCRdb gives TRBD1 as the D gene, but with no DNA this cannot be confirmed. Germline V gives CDR1 DFQATT, CDR2 SNEGSKA (reference sequence). CDR3 length: 13 amino acids. This CDR3 is CSAAGLSGNTIYF.

In terms of frequency, this clonotype is medium-sized. The gene calls are TRBV20-1 and TRBJ2-3; TCRdb outputs TRBD2, but without DNA this stays unchecked. The germline CDR1 and CDR2 sequences are DFQATT and SNEGSKA (reference sequence). The CDR3 consists of 16 residues. CDR3 sequence: CSATQTPAGVADTQYF.

Measured by frequency, this clonotype is medium-sized (0.01 to 0.1%). The chain combines TRBV13 with TRBJ2-1; with no DNA, the TCRdb D assignment of TRBD2 cannot be verified. CDR1 PRHDT and CDR2 FYEKMQ come from the germline V gene (reference sequence). The length of the CDR3 is 16 residues. The CDR3 sequence: CASSLLGGLAGDEQFF.

The chain couples TRBV5-1 to TRBJ2-1; the D call from TCRdb, TRBD1, cannot be confirmed without DNA. CDR3 size: 13 residues. The germline V gene encodes CDR1 SGHRS and CDR2 YFSETQ. CDR3: CASSEMRGNEQFF.

The J gene is TRBJ2-1, the V gene TRBV29-1; TCRdb gives TRBD2 as the D gene, but with no DNA this cannot be confirmed. CDR1 and CDR2 (germline): SQVTM, ANQGSEA. The CDR3 sequence is 14 residues long. This CDR3 is CSARLAGVSNEQFF.

This sequence joins TRBV19 and TRBJ2-1; TCRdb outputs TRBD1, but without DNA this stays unchecked. CDR1 and CDR2 from the germline V gene are LNHDA and SQIVND (reference sequence). The CDR3 consists of 13 residues. The CDR3 sequence: CASSKGVYNEQFF. The full variable domain, completed using reference TRBV19 and TRBJ2-1, is DGGITQSPKYLFRKEGQNVTLSCEQNLNHDAMYWYRQDPGQGLRLIYYSQIVNDFQKGDIAEGYSVSREKKESFPLTVTSAQKNPTAFYLCASSKGVYNEQFFGPGTRLTVL.

CDR3 region: CASSPRSGNEQFF. This rearrangement joins TRBV12-3 or TRBV12-4 to TRBJ2-1. The CDR3 is made up of 13 amino acids.

This rearrangement joins TRBV6-5 to TRBJ1-6; the TCRdb D gene call, TRBD1, has no DNA to confirm it. The CDR3 spans 14 residues. Germline CDR1 MNHEY, CDR2 SVGAGI. The CDR3 region is CASSYSKAGTVLHF.

The chain's CDR3 is CASSQGGTGRYGYTF. The V gene is TRBV4-3, the J gene TRBJ1-2. The germline V gene encodes CDR1 LGHNA and CDR2 YSLEER. The CDR3 contains 15 residues.

This clonotype is medium-sized by frequency. The V call is TRBV29-1, the J call TRBJ2-7; TCRdb's D gene call, TRBD2, goes unchecked for lack of DNA. This CDR3 spans 13 amino acids. Per the germline V gene, CDR1 is SQVTM and CDR2 is ANQGSEA. The CDR3: CSVQLAGDYEQYF.

This chain uses TRBV4-2 with TRBJ2-7; absent DNA, TCRdb's TRBD2 call cannot be checked. The CDR3 covers 14 residues. Germline lookup yields CDR1 LGHNA and CDR2 YNFKEQ. This CDR3 reads CASSQGLANYEQYF.

The chain combines TRBV6-2 or TRBV6-3 with TRBJ2-3; TCRdb's assignment of TRBD2 cannot be checked, as there is no DNA. The germline CDR1 and CDR2 sequences are MNHEY and SVGEGT. This CDR3 contains 20 residues. CDR3: CASRPLPSGRPAEGTDTQYF.

The chain uses TRBV7-6 and TRBJ2-7; TCRdb indicates TRBD2, and absent DNA this call remains unverified. Germline V CDR1 and CDR2: SGHVS, FNYEAQ. CDR3 length: 15 residues. The CDR3 protein is CASSLGGGTSYEQYF.

The V call is TRBV28, the J call TRBJ2-7; TCRdb lists TRBD2, though no DNA is available to test this call. The CDR3 is made up of 15 amino acids. CDR1 is MDHEN, CDR2 SYDVKM, per germline. The CDR3 sequence is CASSSLTSWAYEQYF.

The rearrangement joins TRBV29-1 to TRBJ2-7; the TRBD1 assignment by TCRdb is unverifiable without DNA. CDR1 is SQVTM, CDR2 ANQGSEA, per germline. This CDR3 contains 13 residues. The CDR3 here is CSVEARESYEQYF.

The CDR3 loop reads CASSKCGHSNQPQHF. V usage is TRBV21-1 and J usage is TRBJ1-5. TRBV21-1 counts as a pseudogene. The CDR3 loop spans 15 amino acids.

This clonotype is deemed medium-sized by its frequency. V is TRBV4-3 and J is TRBJ2-3; TCRdb designates TRBD2, a call that cannot be tested without DNA. The germline V gene has CDR1 LGHNA and CDR2 YSLEER. This CDR3 region has 16 residues. CDR3 sequence reads: CASSRRERRDTDTQYF.

Measured by frequency, this clonotype is medium-sized. This chain connects TRBV6-2 or TRBV6-3 to TRBJ1-5; no DNA is available, so the TRBD1 call from TCRdb remains unchecked. The CDR3 is made up of 14 amino acids. The germline V gene has CDR1 MNHEY and CDR2 SVGEGT. The CDR3 loop reads CASRPRDRDQPQHF.

Frequency places this clonotype as medium-sized. The chain carries TRBV29-1 and TRBJ2-7; the TCRdb D gene call, TRBD1, has no DNA to confirm it. CDR3 size: 12 residues. CDR1 and CDR2 from the germline V gene are SQVTM and ANQGSEA. The CDR3 loop is CSVDTGVNEQYF.

The chain couples TRBV18 to TRBJ2-3; TCRdb's D call of TRBD2 is untestable without DNA. Germline V lookup: CDR1 KGHSH, CDR2 LQKENI. The CDR3 totals 15 residues. The CDR3 loop is CASSEGGPSTDTQYF.

The chain has TRBV29-1 and TRBJ2-7; the D call of TRBD2 rests on TCRdb alone, since no DNA is present to check it. CDR3 length: 13 residues. The germline CDR1 and CDR2 sequences are SQVTM and ANQGSEA. CDR3 protein: CSGGGQGFYEQYF.

Measured by frequency, this clonotype is medium-sized. The chain employs TRBV25-1 and TRBJ2-2. The CDR3 has 13 residues. Per the germline V gene, CDR1 is MGHDK and CDR2 is SYGVNS. CDR3 protein: CASSVQFTGELFF. Together with reference TRBV25-1 and TRBJ2-2, the CDR3 gives the full variable domain: EADIYQTPRYLVIGTGKKITLECSQTMGHDKMYWYQQDPGMELHLIHYSYGVNSTEKGDLSSESTVSRIRTEHFPLTLESARPSHTSQYLCASSVQFTGELFFGEGSRLTVL.

This clonotype is identified as medium-sized from frequency. The V and J genes are TRBV29-1 and TRBJ2-1; the TCRdb D gene call, TRBD2, has no DNA to confirm it. Germline V gene lookup returns CDR1 SQVTM and CDR2 ANQGSEA. The CDR3 totals 20 residues. The CDR3 is CSVEDSGRDLWASSYNEQFF.